This TCR beta chain was profiled in a study of T-cell reconstitution after alpha-beta-depleted transplantation in children. This clonotype was found a few times. During its preparation, the TCRbeta library received unique molecular identifiers. Via MiXCR, TCRdb re-called the PCR reads, giving one row per CDR3 protein. The data contain about 610,000 distinct CDR3 sequences, roughly a tenth of them seen just once; the ten biggest clones take up less than 5%. The ends were cut back, 4 bases at V and 8 bases at J, with 8 bases in the middle. CDR1 and CDR2 (germline): MNHEY, SVGEGT. The CDR3 loop spans 11 amino acids.

The TCR comes from a human donor who donated a stem cell graft to a child with acute myeloid leukemia. Here the sequenced sample was PBMCs from the stem cell graft donor, taken from the stem cell graft. V is TRBV6-2 or TRBV6-3 and J is TRBJ1-2; no firm D call. CDR3 protein: CASSSVLGYTF. The CDR3 coding sequence is TGTGCCAGCAGTTCCGTATTAGGCTACACCTTC.